The sequence of this TCR beta chain was determined in a study of T cells in Graves' hyperthyroidism and ophthalmopathy. On the study more broadly: Specimen type is peripheral blood, collected at initial diagnosis prior to any treatment.

Diagnosis of hyperthyroidism was new in patients aged 18 to 65, and its duration was under 2 months. Exclusion of a patient resulted from uncontrolled infection, other autoimmune disease, pregnancy or lactation. General study points: Among clonotypes expanded in thyroid above 0.001, most were also found in blood.

Amplified TCR beta CDR3 regions came from RNA transcripts. HTBI primers were used for first-round RT-PCR of the TCR CDR3. One entry per CDR3 protein results from TCRdb running MiXCR on the multiplex PCR reads. The profile shows about 770,000 distinct CDR3 sequences, around 19% of them singletons. Many counts were recorded for this clonotype. Its cognate antigen is unknown. This CDR3 contains 14 residues. J gave up 7 bases and V 2 bases, and 6 bases lay outside the gene matches. Per the germline V gene, CDR1 is SGHRS and CDR2 is YFSETQ. The source is a woman aged 45 to 65 with Graves' hyperthyroidism that later progressed to Graves' ophthalmopathy. The sequencing input was blood. This sequence joins TRBV5-1 and TRBJ1-5; TRBD1 aligns across 7 bases. CDR3 protein: CASSLEGAGQPQHF. CDR3 in DNA: TGCGCCAGCAGCTTAGAGGGGGCAGGGCAGCCCCAGCATTTT.